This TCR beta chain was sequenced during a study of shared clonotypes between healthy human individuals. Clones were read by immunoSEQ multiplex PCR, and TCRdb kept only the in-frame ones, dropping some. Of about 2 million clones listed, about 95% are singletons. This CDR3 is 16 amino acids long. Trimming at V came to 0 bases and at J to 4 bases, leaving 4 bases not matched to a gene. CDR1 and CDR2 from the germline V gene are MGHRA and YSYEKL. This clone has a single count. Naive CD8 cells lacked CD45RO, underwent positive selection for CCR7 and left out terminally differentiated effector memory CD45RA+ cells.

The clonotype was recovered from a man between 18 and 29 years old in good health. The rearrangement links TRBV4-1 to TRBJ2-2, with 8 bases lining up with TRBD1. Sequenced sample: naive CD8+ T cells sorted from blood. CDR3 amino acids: CASSQEYQGATGELFF. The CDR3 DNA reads TGCGCCAGCAGCCAAGAGTATCAGGGGGCCACCGGGGAGCTGTTTTTT.